This TCR beta chain was recorded in a study of T cells in Graves' hyperthyroidism and ophthalmopathy. This clonotype occurred a few times. A read error may account for a junction end that differs from germline. The TCR beta CDR3 regions underwent amplification using RNA transcripts as the source. First-round RT-PCR targeting the TCR CDR3 was performed with the HTBI primer set. TCRdb used MiXCR to reprocess the multiplex PCR reads, holding one entry per CDR3 protein. This table has 300,000 to 500,000 distinct CDR3 sequences, 14% to 15% appearing once. Germline CDR1 and CDR2: SGHAT and FQNNGV. CDR3 length: 15 residues.

The chain links TRBV11-2 to TRBJ2-7, with TRBD1 identical over 7 bases. The material sequenced was blood. This clonotype originated in a woman aged 25 to 45 with Graves' hyperthyroidism. The CDR3 reads CASSVDVRQGDEQYF. In DNA, the CDR3 is TGTGCCAGCAGCGTAGACGTTCGACAGGGCGACGAGCAGTACTTC.